This is a list of T cell receptor beta chains from one sample in a study of T cell changes during pregnancy in multiple sclerosis. Clones were read by immunoSEQ multiplex PCR, and TCRdb kept only the in-frame ones, dropping some. The profile shows 90,000 to 120,000 clones, approximately 93% of them singletons. This material consisted of peripheral blood, taken after pregnancy. The receptors stem from a female donor with multiple sclerosis, enrolled in a pregnancy study. Both conserved end residues are part of each CDR3. D genes are given only for firm matches. The listing skips clone size in some rows; elsewhere it reads once, few, many or a size class.

j_call v_call clone_size d_call cdr3_aa cdr3_nt
TRBJ1-1 TRBV18 . . CASSPGRGDTEAFF TGTGCCAGCTCACCGGGTCGGGGGGACACTGAAGCTTTCTTT
TRBJ2-7 TRBV6-1 once . CASSRRVPYEQYF TGTGCCAGCAGTCGACGGGTACCCTACGAGCAGTACTTC
TRBJ2-7 TRBV2 few . CASRGGPYEQYF TGTGCCAGCAGGGGGGGACCCTACGAGCAGTACTTC
TRBJ2-2 TRBV5-6 . . CASSLGGRGTGELFF TGTGCCAGCAGCTTAGGAGGCCGGGGCACCGGGGAGCTGTTTTTT
TRBJ2-5 TRBV10-2 . TRBD1 CASLGQQETQYF TGCGCCAGCCTGGGACAGCAAGAGACCCAGTACTTC
TRBJ1-1 TRBV14 . . CASRDWGVPMNTEAFF TGTGCCAGCAGAGACTGGGGGGTTCCTATGAACACTGAAGCTTTCTTT
TRBJ2-3 TRBV6-6 . TRBD2 CASGRSGGALDTQYF TGTGCCAGCGGACGTAGCGGGGGGGCCTTGGATACGCAGTATTTT
TRBJ1-1 TRBV7-9 . . CASSAGGAFF TGTGCCAGCAGCGCGGGGGGGGCTTTCTTT
TRBJ2-1 TRBV4-1 once TRBD1 CASRDRGVEQFF TGCGCCAGCAGGGACAGGGGGGTTGAGCAGTTCTTC
TRBJ1-1 TRBV18 . . CASSPEEVWITEAFF TGTGCCAGCTCACCTGAAGAGGTTTGGATTACTGAAGCTTTCTTT
TRBJ1-5 TRBV7-2 . . CASSLGSGRQPQHF TGTGCCAGCAGCTTGGGGTCCGGGAGACAGCCCCAGCATTTT
TRBJ2-7 TRBV4-2 . . CASSQRAYEQYF TGTGCCAGCAGCCAACGCGCCTACGAGCAGTACTTC
TRBJ1-1 TRBV6-1 . . CALQEMNTEAFF TGTGCCCTGCAAGAGATGAACACTGAAGCTTTCTTT
TRBJ2-7 TRBV9 . . CASSVGGAGTYEQYF TGTGCCAGCAGCGTAGGTGGGGCAGGGACCTACGAGCAGTACTTC
TRBJ2-1 TRBV5-1 once TRBD2 CASSHTTSGYNNEQFF TGCGCCAGCAGCCATACGACTAGCGGGTATAACAATGAGCAGTTCTTC
TRBJ2-3 TRBV19 . TRBD2 CASSDKRGESEDTQYF TGTGCCAGTAGTGACAAGCGGGGGGAAAGTGAAGATACGCAGTATTTT
TRBJ2-1 TRBV2 . . CASILVGVDEQFF TGTGCCAGCATCCTTGTCGGGGTAGACGAGCAGTTCTTC
TRBJ1-5 TRBV7-6 . . CASSIDSYSNQPQHF TGTGCCAGCAGCATCGACAGCTATAGCAATCAGCCCCAGCATTTT
TRBJ2-2 TRBV15 once . CATSRDDWYTGELFF TGTGCCACCAGCAGAGACGACTGGTACACCGGGGAGCTGTTTTTT
TRBJ1-2 TRBV11-2 . . CASSLGGNGYTF TGTGCCAGCAGCTTAGGAGGGAATGGCTACACCTTC
TRBJ1-2 TRBV5-4 once TRBD1 CASSLGQGDYGYTF TGTGCCAGCAGCTTGGGACAGGGGGACTATGGCTACACCTTC
TRBJ1-5 TRBV27 . . CARNSSNQPQHF TGTGCCAGGAACTCTAGCAATCAGCCCCAGCATTTT
TRBJ1-5 TRBV30 . . CAWSVNRGEQPQHF TGTGCCTGGAGTGTAAATAGGGGCGAGCAGCCCCAGCATTTT
TRBJ2-7 TRBV5-1 . . CASSFPETLTPDSYEQYF TGCGCCAGCAGCTTCCCGGAAACTTTGACACCTGACTCCTACGAGCAGTACTTC
TRBJ2-1 TRBV11-2 . TRBD2 CASSLTSGGIGNEQFF TGTGCCAGCAGCCTAACTAGCGGGGGGATCGGGAATGAGCAGTTCTTC
TRBJ1-1 TRBV5-1 . . CASSFRDTEAFF TGCGCCAGCAGCTTTAGAGACACTGAAGCTTTCTTT
TRBJ1-1 TRBV27 . . CASSGGTQPLAFF TGTGCCAGCAGCGGGGGAACCCAACCGCTGGCTTTCTTT
TRBJ2-7 TRBV9 . TRBD2 CASSVTGGQDEQYF TGTGCCAGCAGCGTGACGGGGGGGCAGGACGAGCAGTACTTC
TRBJ1-4 TRBV7-8 . TRBD1 CASSRRQGRNEKLFF TGTGCCAGCAGCCGTCGACAGGGTCGTAATGAAAAACTGTTTTTT
TRBJ2-1 TRBV7-9 . . CASSRGGNEQFF TGTGCCAGCAGCCGAGGGGGCAATGAGCAGTTCTTC
TRBJ1-1 TRBV18 once TRBD1 CASSTSRGTEAFF TGTGCCAGCTCAACCTCCAGGGGGACTGAAGCTTTCTTT
TRBJ1-2 TRBV29-1 . TRBD1 CSANPGTDNYGYTF TGCAGCGCAAATCCCGGGACAGACAACTATGGCTACACCTTC
TRBJ2-2 TRBV15 . TRBD1 CATSRDRGLAGELFF TGTGCCACCAGCAGGGACAGGGGGCTCGCCGGGGAGCTGTTTTTT
TRBJ2-5 TRBV18 . TRBD1 CASSPDRVRETQYF TGTGCCAGCTCACCTGACAGGGTGAGGGAGACCCAGTACTTC